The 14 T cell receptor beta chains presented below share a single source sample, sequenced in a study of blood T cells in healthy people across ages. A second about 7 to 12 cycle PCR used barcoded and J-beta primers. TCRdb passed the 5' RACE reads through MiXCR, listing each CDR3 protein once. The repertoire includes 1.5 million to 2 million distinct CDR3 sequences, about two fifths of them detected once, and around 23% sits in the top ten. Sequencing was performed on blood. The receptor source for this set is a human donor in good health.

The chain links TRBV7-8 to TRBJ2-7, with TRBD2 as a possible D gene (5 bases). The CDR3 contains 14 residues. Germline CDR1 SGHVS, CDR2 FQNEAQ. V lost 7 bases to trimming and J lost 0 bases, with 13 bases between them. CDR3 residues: CASTRARGSYEQYF. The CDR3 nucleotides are TGTGCCAGCACGCGGGCCCGCGGCTCCTACGAGCAGTACTTC.

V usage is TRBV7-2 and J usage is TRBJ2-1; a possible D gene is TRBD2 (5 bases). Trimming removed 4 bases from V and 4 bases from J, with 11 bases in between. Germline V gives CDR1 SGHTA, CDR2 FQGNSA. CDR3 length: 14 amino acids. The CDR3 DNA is TGTGCCAGCAGCTCCCAGCGGATGTACAATGAGCAGTTCTTC. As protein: CASSSQRMYNEQFF.

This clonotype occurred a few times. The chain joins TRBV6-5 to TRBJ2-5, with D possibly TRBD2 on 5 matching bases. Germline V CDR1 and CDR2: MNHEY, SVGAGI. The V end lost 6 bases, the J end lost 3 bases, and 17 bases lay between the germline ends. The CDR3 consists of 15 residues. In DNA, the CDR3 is TGTGCCAGCAGCCCCGCGGGTCGGTCAGAAGAGACCCAGTACTTC. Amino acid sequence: CASSPAGRSEETQYF.

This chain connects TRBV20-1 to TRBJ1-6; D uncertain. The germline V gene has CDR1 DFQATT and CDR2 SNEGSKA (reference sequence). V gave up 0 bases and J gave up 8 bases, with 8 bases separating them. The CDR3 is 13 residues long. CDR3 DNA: TGCAGTGCTAGAGATTCGGCTGATTCACCCCTCCACTTT. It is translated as CSARDSADSPLHF.

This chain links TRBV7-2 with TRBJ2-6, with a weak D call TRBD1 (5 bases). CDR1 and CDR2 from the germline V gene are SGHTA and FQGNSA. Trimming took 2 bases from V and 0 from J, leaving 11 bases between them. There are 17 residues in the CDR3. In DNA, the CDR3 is TGTGCCAGCAGCTTATGGGCAGGGATCTCTGGGGCCAACGTCCTGACTTTC. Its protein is CASSLWAGISGANVLTF.

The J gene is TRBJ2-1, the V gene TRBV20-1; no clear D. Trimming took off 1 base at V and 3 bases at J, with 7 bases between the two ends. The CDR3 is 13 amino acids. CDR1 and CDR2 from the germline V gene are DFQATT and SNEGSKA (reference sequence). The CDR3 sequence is CSARATGYNEQFF. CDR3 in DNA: TGCAGTGCTAGAGCTACCGGCTACAATGAGCAGTTCTTC.

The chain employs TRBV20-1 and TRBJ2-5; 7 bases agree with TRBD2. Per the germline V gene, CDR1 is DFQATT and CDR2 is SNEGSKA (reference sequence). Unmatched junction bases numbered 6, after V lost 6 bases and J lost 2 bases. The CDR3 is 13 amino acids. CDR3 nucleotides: TGCAGTGCCCCTAGGCGGGGGCAAGAGACCCAGTACTTC. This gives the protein CSAPRRGQETQYF.

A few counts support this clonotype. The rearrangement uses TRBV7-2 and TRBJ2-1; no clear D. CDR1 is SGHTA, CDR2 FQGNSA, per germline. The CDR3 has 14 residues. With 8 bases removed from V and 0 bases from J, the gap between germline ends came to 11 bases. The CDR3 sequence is CASASSSSYNEQFF. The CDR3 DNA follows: TGTGCCAGCGCCAGTTCCAGCTCCTACAATGAGCAGTTCTTC.

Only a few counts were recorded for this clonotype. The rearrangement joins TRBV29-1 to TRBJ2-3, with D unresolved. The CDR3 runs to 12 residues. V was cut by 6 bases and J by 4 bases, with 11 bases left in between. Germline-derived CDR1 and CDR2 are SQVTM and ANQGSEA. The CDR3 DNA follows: TGCAGCGTCCAGTCACCGTCAGATACGCAGTATTTT. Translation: CSVQSPSDTQYF.

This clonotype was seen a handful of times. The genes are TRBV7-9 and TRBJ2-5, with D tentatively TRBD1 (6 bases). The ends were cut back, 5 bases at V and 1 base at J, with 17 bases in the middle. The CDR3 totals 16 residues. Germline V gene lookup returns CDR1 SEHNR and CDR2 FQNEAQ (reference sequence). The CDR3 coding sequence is TGTGCCAGCAGCCCCCTGGGGGCACCCCGCCAAGAGACCCAGTACTTC. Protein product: CASSPLGAPRQETQYF.

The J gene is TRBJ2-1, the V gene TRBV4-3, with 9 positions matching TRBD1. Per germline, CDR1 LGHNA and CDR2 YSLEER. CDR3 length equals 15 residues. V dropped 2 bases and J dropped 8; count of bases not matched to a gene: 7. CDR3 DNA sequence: TGCGCCAGCAGCCAAACCGGGACAGGGTTCGATGAGCAGTTCTTC. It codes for CASSQTGTGFDEQFF.

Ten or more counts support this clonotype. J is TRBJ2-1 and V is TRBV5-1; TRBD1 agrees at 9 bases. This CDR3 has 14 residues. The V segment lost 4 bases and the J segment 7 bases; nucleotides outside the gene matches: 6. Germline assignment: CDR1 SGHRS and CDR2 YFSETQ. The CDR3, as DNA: TGCGCCAGCAGCCCTAGACAGGGGGGGAATGAGCAGTTCTTC. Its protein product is CASSPRQGGNEQFF.

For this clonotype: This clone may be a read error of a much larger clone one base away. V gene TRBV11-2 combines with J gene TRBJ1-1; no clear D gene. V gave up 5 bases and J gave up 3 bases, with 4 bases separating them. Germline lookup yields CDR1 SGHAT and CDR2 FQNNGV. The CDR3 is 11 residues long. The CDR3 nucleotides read TGTGCCAGCAGCAAAGACACTGAAGCTTTCTTT. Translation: CASSKDTEAFF. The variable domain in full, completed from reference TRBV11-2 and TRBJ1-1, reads EAGVAQSPRYKIIEKRQSVAFWCNPISGHATLYWYQQILGQGPKLLIQFQNNGVVDDSQLPKDRFSAERLKGVDSTLKIQPAKLEDSAVYLCASSKDTEAFFGQGTRLTVV.

The DNA for the CDR3 is TGTGCCAGCAGCTTTTCGACAGGGTCCACACCCCTCCACTTT. It codes for CASSFSTGSTPLHF. This sequence joins TRBV7-2 and TRBJ1-6, with 7 bases aligning to TRBD1. Germline V lookup: CDR1 SGHTA, CDR2 FQGNSA. The CDR3 covers 14 residues. J gave up 11 bases and V 3 bases, and 7 bases lay outside the gene matches.